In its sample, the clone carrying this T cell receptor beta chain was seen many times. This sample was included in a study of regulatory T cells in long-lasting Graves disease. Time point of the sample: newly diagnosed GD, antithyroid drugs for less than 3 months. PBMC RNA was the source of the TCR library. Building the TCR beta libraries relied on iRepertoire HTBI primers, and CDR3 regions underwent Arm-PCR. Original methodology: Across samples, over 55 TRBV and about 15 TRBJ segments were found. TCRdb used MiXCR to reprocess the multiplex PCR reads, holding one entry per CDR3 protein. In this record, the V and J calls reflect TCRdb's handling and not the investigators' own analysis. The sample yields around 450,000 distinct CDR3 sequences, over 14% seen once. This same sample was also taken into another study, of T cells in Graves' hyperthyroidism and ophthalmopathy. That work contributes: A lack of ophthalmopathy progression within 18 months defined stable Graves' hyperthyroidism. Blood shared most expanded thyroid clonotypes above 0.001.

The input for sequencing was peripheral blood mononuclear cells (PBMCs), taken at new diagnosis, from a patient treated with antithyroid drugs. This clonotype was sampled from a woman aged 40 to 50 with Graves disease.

The CDR3 DNA reads TGTGCCAGCAGCTTAGCAGGACCGAACACTGAAGCTTTCTTT. Translated, it gives CASSLAGPNTEAFF. This chain links TRBV13 with TRBJ1-1, with D hard to call. Deletions cut 1 base from V and 1 base from J, with 7 bases between. Germline V gene lookup returns CDR1 PRHDT and CDR2 FYEKMQ (reference sequence). The CDR3 runs to 14 residues.